This entry is about one TCR beta chain. V gave up 7 bases and J gave up 8 bases, with 11 bases separating them. This CDR3 has 11 amino acids. CDR1 is SNHLY and CDR2 is FYNNEI in the germline V gene. Assay used: immunoSEQ multiplex PCR; TCRdb lists only in-frame clones, some missing. In the table there are 650,000 to 950,000 clones, 70% to 90% of which are singletons. The data are from a study of shared T cell receptors in the human thymus. A further study also used this sample, focusing on human thymus T cells.

The sequencing input was thymocytes. The rearrangement links TRBV2 to TRBJ1-2, with D perhaps matching TRBD1 (5 bases). The receptor was isolated from a girl less than two years old with a congenital heart defect. The CDR3 here is CASTRAGGYTF. CDR3 bases: TGTGCCAGCACCAGGGCCGGGGGCTACACCTTC.